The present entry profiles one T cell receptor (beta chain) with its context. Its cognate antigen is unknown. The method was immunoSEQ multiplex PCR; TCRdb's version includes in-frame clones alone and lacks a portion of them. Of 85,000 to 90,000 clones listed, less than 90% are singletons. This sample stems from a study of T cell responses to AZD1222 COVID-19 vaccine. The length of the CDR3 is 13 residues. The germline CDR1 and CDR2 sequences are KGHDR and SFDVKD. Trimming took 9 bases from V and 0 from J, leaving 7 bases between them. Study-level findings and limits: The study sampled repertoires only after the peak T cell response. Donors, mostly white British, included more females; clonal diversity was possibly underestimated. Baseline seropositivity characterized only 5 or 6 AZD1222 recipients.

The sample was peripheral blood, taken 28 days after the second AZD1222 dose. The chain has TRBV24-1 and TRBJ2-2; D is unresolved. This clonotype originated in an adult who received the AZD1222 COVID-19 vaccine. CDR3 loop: CATGNTNTGELFF. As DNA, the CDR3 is TGTGCCACCGGGAACACGAACACCGGGGAGCTGTTTTTT.